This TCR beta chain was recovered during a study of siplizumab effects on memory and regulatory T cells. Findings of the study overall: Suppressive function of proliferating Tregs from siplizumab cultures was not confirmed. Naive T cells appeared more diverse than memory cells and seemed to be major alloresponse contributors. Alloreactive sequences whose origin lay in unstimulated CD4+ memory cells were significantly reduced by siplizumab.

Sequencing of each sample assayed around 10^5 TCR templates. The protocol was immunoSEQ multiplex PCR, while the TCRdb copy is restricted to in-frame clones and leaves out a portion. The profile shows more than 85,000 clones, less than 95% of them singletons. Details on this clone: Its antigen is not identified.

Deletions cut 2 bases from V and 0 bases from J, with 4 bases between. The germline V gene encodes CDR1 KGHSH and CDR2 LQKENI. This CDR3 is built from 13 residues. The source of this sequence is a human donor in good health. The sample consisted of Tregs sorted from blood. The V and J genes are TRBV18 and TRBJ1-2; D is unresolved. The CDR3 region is CASSPDPNYGYTF. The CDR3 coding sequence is TGTGCCAGCTCACCAGACCCTAACTATGGCTACACCTTC.